The 4 T cell receptor beta chains below were found in one sample sequenced in a study of T-cell reconstitution after alpha-beta-depleted transplantation in children (TCRdb year 2016). Read against the paper, the sample's treatment or condition label means: allogeneic hematopoietic cell transplantation with graft depleted of TCRalphabeta T cells and CD19 B cells. Library preparation employed PCR. Sequenced on an Illumina HiSeq 2500. TCR libraries were prepared with molecular barcoding, using unique molecular identifiers to normalize TCRbeta repertoire quantification. The raw public reads went through TCRdb reprocessing: fastp at Q25, MiXCR clone calling, in-frame beta chains kept. Each record represents a unique CDR3 protein, reported with the most common genes and DNA among its rows. The table for this sample lists fewer than 500,000 distinct CDR3 sequences; roughly two fifths of them were counted only once. Together, the top ten hold around 29% of the sample.

Sequenced material: PBMCs, taken before TCRalphabeta/CD19-depleted stem cell transplant. The receptors come from a girl aged 2-10 years with aplastic anemia, due to receive a stem cell transplant.

There are many counts of this clonotype. This rearrangement joins TRBV6-1 to TRBJ2-7; D is unresolved. The germline CDR1 and CDR2 sequences are MNHNS and SASEGT. The CDR3 extends over 14 amino acids. V was cut by 4 bases and J by 1 base, with 11 bases left in between. CDR3 in amino acids: CASSGHFPSYEQYF. CDR3 nucleotides: TGTGCCAGCAGTGGACACTTTCCTTCCTACGAGCAGTACTTC.

Remarks on this clonotype: This may be a read error, as it is one base from a much larger clone. This chain joins TRBV12-3 or TRBV12-4 and TRBJ2-4; D remains unclear. V gave up 6 bases and J gave up 7 bases, with 13 bases separating them. This CDR3 is 13 amino acids long. The CDR3 sequence: CASSPLTRNIQYF. The CDR3 coding sequence is TGTGCCAGCAGCCCTCTCACAAGGAACATTCAGTACTTC.

This clonotype was observed a handful of times. This chain links TRBV12-3 or TRBV12-4 with TRBJ1-6; tentatively, D is TRBD1 (6 bases). The V end was cut by 7 bases, the J end by 7 bases, with 11 bases between. The CDR3 totals 13 residues. CDR3 region: CASKGQWNSPLHF. In DNA, the CDR3 is TGTGCCAGCAAAGGACAGTGGAATTCACCCCTCCACTTT.

The chain couples TRBV6-1 to TRBJ2-7; 15 positions match TRBD2. Trimming at V came to 5 bases and at J to 7 bases, leaving 6 bases not matched to a gene. CDR3 length equals 15 residues. Germline V gene sequence: CDR1 MNHNS, CDR2 SASEGT. The CDR3 protein is CASSRGLAGGGEQYF. The CDR3 DNA reads TGTGCCAGCAGTCGGGGACTAGCGGGAGGTGGTGAGCAGTACTTC.